Listed below are T cell receptor beta chains from one sample, sequenced in a study of blood T cell repertoires in COVID-19. TCRdb keeps only in-frame clones here, not all; method: immunoSEQ multiplex PCR. The profile shows 87,000 or so clones, around 90% of them singletons. Sample: peripheral blood. These receptors all stem from a woman in her forties or fifties with active or convalescent COVID-19. The CDR3 runs from the conserved cysteine through the conserved F or W. Each record gives: V gene, J gene, D gene, clone size, CDR3 protein, CDR3 DNA. The D gene is left open where the match is weak. Size tells how often a clone was seen (once, few, many) or the class of an expanded clone, and some rows leave it out.

V: TRBV19; J: TRBJ2-1; D: TRBD1; size: NA; CDR3: CASLQVGDRNEQFF; DNA: TGTGCCAGTTTACAGGTGGGGGACAGAAATGAGCAGTTCTTC
V: TRBV4-1; J: TRBJ2-7; D: TRBD2; size: NA; CDR3: CASSQFRRDYTYEQYF; DNA: TGCGCCAGCAGCCAATTTCGCCGGGACTACACCTACGAGCAGTACTTC
V: TRBV3-1/TRBV3-2; J: TRBJ1-2; D: NA; size: NA; CDR3: CASSTVPGLDGYTF; DNA: TGTGCCAGCAGCACCGTCCCTGGGCTGGATGGCTACACCTTC
V: TRBV19; J: TRBJ1-5; D: TRBD1; size: NA; CDR3: CATGESNQPQHF; DNA: TGTGCAACAGGGGAGAGCAATCAGCCCCAGCATTTT
V: TRBV5-5; J: TRBJ1-2; D: NA; size: NA; CDR3: CASSTDNLYGYTF; DNA: TGTGCCAGCAGCACGGACAACCTCTATGGCTACACCTTC
V: TRBV12-3/TRBV12-4; J: TRBJ1-2; D: TRBD1; size: once; CDR3: CASRQTGFYGYTF; DNA: TGTGCCAGCAGACAGACAGGGTTTTATGGCTACACCTTC
V: TRBV5-1; J: TRBJ2-1; D: TRBD2; size: once; CDR3: CASSPTSGGGYNEQFF; DNA: TGCGCCAGCAGCCCTACTAGCGGGGGGGGCTACAATGAGCAGTTCTTC
V: TRBV9; J: TRBJ2-2; D: NA; size: NA; CDR3: CASSAHEVTGELFF; DNA: TGTGCCAGCAGCGCCCATGAGGTCACCGGGGAGCTGTTTTTT
V: TRBV25-1; J: TRBJ1-2; D: NA; size: NA; CDR3: CASSEYRFEGGYTF; DNA: TGTGCCAGCAGTGAATATAGGTTCGAGGGCGGCTACACCTTC
V: TRBV6-6; J: TRBJ2-7; D: TRBD1; size: NA; CDR3: CASTYDRDLSYEQYF; DNA: TGTGCCAGCACCTACGACAGGGACCTCTCCTACGAGCAGTACTTC
V: TRBV7-2; J: TRBJ2-7; D: NA; size: NA; CDR3: CASSPGTATRQQYF; DNA: TGTGCCAGCAGCCCCGGGACAGCGACTAGACAGCAGTACTTC
V: TRBV7-2; J: TRBJ1-2; D: NA; size: NA; CDR3: CASSARQDRYGYTF; DNA: TGTGCCAGCAGCGCACGACAGGATAGGTATGGCTACACCTTC
V: TRBV27; J: TRBJ2-7; D: NA; size: once; CDR3: CASTRGPGSPEQYF; DNA: TGTGCCAGCACGCGGGGGCCGGGTAGCCCCGAGCAGTACTTC
V: TRBV19; J: TRBJ1-1; D: NA; size: NA; CDR3: CASSIPPGQNTEAFF; DNA: TGTGCCAGTAGTATCCCCCCCGGACAGAACACTGAAGCTTTCTTT
V: TRBV7-3; J: TRBJ2-1; D: NA; size: NA; CDR3: CASSSTRSNEQFF; DNA: TGTGCCAGCAGCTCGACTAGGAGTAATGAGCAGTTCTTC
V: TRBV7-2; J: TRBJ2-3; D: TRBD2; size: NA; CDR3: CASSPHPGGYADTQYF; DNA: TGTGCCAGCAGCCCCCATCCGGGGGGGTACGCAGATACGCAGTATTTT
V: TRBV11-2; J: TRBJ1-2; D: NA; size: NA; CDR3: CASSFSPGTAGSGYTF; DNA: TGTGCCAGCAGCTTCTCCCCTGGGACGGCGGGATCTGGCTACACCTTC
V: TRBV2; J: TRBJ2-7; D: NA; size: NA; CDR3: CASSVEGPSYEQYF; DNA: TGTGCCAGCAGTGTGGAGGGCCCCTCCTACGAGCAGTACTTC
V: TRBV18; J: TRBJ1-1; D: NA; size: NA; CDR3: CASSLMDRPMNTEAFF; DNA: TGTGCCAGCTCACTGATGGACAGACCCATGAACACTGAAGCTTTCTTT
V: TRBV5-4; J: TRBJ2-3; D: TRBD1; size: NA; CDR3: CASSLTGGDTQYF; DNA: TGTGCCAGCAGCTTAACAGGGGGCGACACGCAGTATTTT
V: TRBV5-6; J: TRBJ2-7; D: TRBD2; size: NA; CDR3: CASSPHRTSGGYEQYF; DNA: TGTGCCAGCAGCCCGCACCGGACTAGCGGGGGCTACGAGCAGTACTTC
V: TRBV4-3; J: TRBJ2-2; D: NA; size: NA; CDR3: CASSQEFPETSTGELFF; DNA: TGCGCCAGCAGCCAAGAATTTCCAGAGACAAGCACCGGGGAGCTGTTTTTT
V: TRBV6-5; J: TRBJ2-1; D: NA; size: NA; CDR3: CAHGRGGVCHEQFF; DNA: TGTGCCCACGGCCGCGGCGGGGTTTGTCATGAGCAGTTCTTC
V: TRBV7-8; J: TRBJ1-5; D: TRBD1; size: NA; CDR3: CASSLDGRGVNQPQHF; DNA: TGTGCCAGCAGCTTAGATGGCAGGGGGGTCAATCAGCCCCAGCATTTT
V: TRBV19; J: TRBJ1-2; D: NA; size: few; CDR3: CASSRTGYGYTF; DNA: TGTGCCAGTAGTAGAACGGGCTATGGCTACACCTTC
V: TRBV19; J: TRBJ2-7; D: TRBD2; size: NA; CDR3: CASSIAPRTSGGANEQYF; DNA: TGTGCCAGTAGTATAGCCCCCCGGACTAGCGGGGGGGCCAACGAGCAGTACTTC
V: TRBV19; J: TRBJ2-3; D: TRBD1; size: NA; CDR3: CASSRGRGDRSTDTQYF; DNA: TGTGCCAGTAGTAGGGGGAGAGGGGACAGGAGCACAGATACGCAGTATTTT
V: TRBV6-5; J: TRBJ2-3; D: NA; size: NA; CDR3: CASKSQASTDTQYF; DNA: TGTGCCAGCAAATCCCAGGCTAGCACAGATACGCAGTATTTT
V: TRBV6-5; J: TRBJ1-1; D: TRBD1; size: NA; CDR3: CASSFLPGQGPYEAFF; DNA: TGTGCCAGCAGTTTCCTTCCGGGACAGGGGCCTTATGAAGCTTTCTTT
V: TRBV19; J: TRBJ1-6; D: NA; size: once; CDR3: CASSPPGGAGSPLHF; DNA: TGTGCCAGCAGCCCTCCTGGGGGGGCTGGATCACCCCTCCACTTT
V: TRBV9; J: TRBJ2-2; D: TRBD2; size: once; CDR3: CASSPSRAGGSTGELFF; DNA: TGTGCCAGCAGCCCGAGCCGAGCGGGGGGGTCTACCGGGGAGCTGTTTTTT
V: TRBV19; J: TRBJ1-5; D: TRBD1; size: NA; CDR3: CASSIVRQGRINQPQHF; DNA: TGTGCCAGTAGTATTGTCAGACAGGGGCGGATTAATCAGCCCCAGCATTTT
V: TRBV7-2; J: TRBJ2-5; D: TRBD1; size: NA; CDR3: CASSLAGTGGVETQYF; DNA: TGTGCCAGCAGCTTAGCGGGGACAGGGGGCGTAGAGACCCAGTACTTC
V: TRBV5-4; J: TRBJ2-1; D: TRBD2; size: NA; CDR3: CASTLTSGGPSYNEQFF; DNA: TGTGCCAGCACCTTGACTAGCGGGGGACCTTCCTACAATGAGCAGTTCTTC
V: TRBV7-9; J: TRBJ1-4; D: NA; size: NA; CDR3: CASSLGLNEKLFF; DNA: TGTGCCAGCAGCTTAGGGCTTAATGAAAAACTGTTTTTT
V: TRBV15; J: TRBJ2-3; D: TRBD2; size: NA; CDR3: CATSSLSGGSGDTQYF; DNA: TGTGCCACCAGCAGCCTTAGCGGGGGCTCAGGAGATACGCAGTATTTT
V: TRBV6-6; J: TRBJ1-5; D: NA; size: NA; CDR3: CASSIENQPQHF; DNA: TGTGCCAGCAGCATAGAAAATCAGCCCCAGCATTTT
V: TRBV5-1; J: TRBJ2-2; D: NA; size: NA; CDR3: CASSGSGTPYTGELFF; DNA: TGCGCCAGCAGCGGCTCCGGGACACCATACACCGGGGAGCTGTTTTTT
V: TRBV5-1; J: TRBJ2-3; D: TRBD2; size: NA; CDR3: CASSPLAGFGDTQYF; DNA: TGCGCCAGCAGTCCCTTAGCGGGGTTTGGAGATACGCAGTATTTT
V: TRBV30; J: TRBJ1-1; D: NA; size: NA; CDR3: CAWSVLANTEAFF; DNA: TGTGCCTGGAGTGTATTGGCGAACACTGAAGCTTTCTTT
V: TRBV6-5; J: TRBJ2-1; D: NA; size: NA; CDR3: CASSLRAIQNNEQFF; DNA: TGTGCCAGCAGTTTGCGGGCCATCCAAAACAATGAGCAGTTCTTC
V: TRBV5-1; J: TRBJ2-1; D: TRBD2; size: NA; CDR3: CASFPGLGNNEQFF; DNA: TGCGCCAGCTTCCCGGGACTAGGAAACAATGAGCAGTTCTTC
V: TRBV28; J: TRBJ1-2; D: TRBD1; size: NA; CDR3: CASSLPRQGAAYGYTF; DNA: TGTGCCAGCAGTTTACCCCGACAGGGGGCGGCCTATGGCTACACCTTC
V: TRBV12-3/TRBV12-4; J: TRBJ1-1; D: TRBD1; size: NA; CDR3: CASRDRGNTEAFF; DNA: TGTGCCAGCAGGGACAGGGGGAACACTGAAGCTTTCTTT
V: TRBV11-2; J: TRBJ1-4; D: NA; size: NA; CDR3: CASSLDSPNLATNEKLFF; DNA: TGTGCCAGCAGTTTGGACAGCCCCAACCTTGCAACTAATGAAAAACTGTTTTTT